This TCR beta chain was observed in a study of blood T cell repertoires in COVID-19. Study details: The analysed material was cDNA or gDNA that came from T cells, B-cell-depleted T cells, or PBMCs.

V shed 3 bases and J shed 2 bases, with 9 bases lying between them. The CDR3 is made up of 14 amino acids. The V gene's germline CDR1 is SEHNR and CDR2 FQNEAQ (reference sequence). Assay used: immunoSEQ multiplex PCR; TCRdb lists only in-frame clones, some missing. The sample has roughly 100,000 clones; approximately 85% are singletons. Sequencing input: peripheral blood. The chain has TRBV7-9 and TRBJ2-3, with TRBD2 as a possible D gene (7 bases). This sequence was found in a human donor in a cohort sampled during active COVID-19. The CDR3 region is CASSFGGPTDTQYF. The CDR3 DNA reads TGTGCCAGCAGCTTCGGGGGGCCCACAGATACGCAGTATTTT.